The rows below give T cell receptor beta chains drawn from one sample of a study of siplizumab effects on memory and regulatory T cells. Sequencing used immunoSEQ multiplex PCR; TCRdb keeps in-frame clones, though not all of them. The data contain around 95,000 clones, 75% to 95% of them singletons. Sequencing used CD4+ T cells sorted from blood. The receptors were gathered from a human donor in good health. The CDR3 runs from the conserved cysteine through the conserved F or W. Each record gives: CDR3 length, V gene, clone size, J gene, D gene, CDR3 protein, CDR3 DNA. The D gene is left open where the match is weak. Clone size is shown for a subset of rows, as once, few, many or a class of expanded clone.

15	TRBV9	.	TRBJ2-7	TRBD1	CASSVATGGGYEQYF	TGTGCCAGCAGCGTAGCAACAGGGGGTGGGTACGAGCAGTACTTC
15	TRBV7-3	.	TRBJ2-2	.	CASSLLAVSEGELFF	TGTGCCAGCAGCTTACTCGCAGTTTCAGAGGGGGAGCTGTTTTTT
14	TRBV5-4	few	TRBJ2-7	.	CASSFDRVYYEQYF	TGTGCCAGCAGCTTCGATCGGGTCTACTACGAGCAGTACTTC
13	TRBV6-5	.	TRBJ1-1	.	CASSYSAGTEAFF	TGTGCCAGCAGTTACTCGGCCGGCACTGAAGCTTTCTTT
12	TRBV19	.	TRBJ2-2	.	CASSENTGELFF	TGTGCCAGTAGTGAAAACACCGGGGAGCTGTTTTTT
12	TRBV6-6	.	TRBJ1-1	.	CASRTLQSEAFF	TGTGCCAGCAGGACCCTACAAAGTGAAGCTTTCTTT
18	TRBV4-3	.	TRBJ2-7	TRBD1	CASSQEILILGGPYEQYF	TGCGCCAGCAGCCAAGAAATCTTAATATTAGGGGGCCCCTACGAGCAGTACTTC
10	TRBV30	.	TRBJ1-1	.	CAWSGTEAFF	TGTGCCTGGAGTGGCACTGAAGCTTTCTTT
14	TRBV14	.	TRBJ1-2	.	CASSQAAGWYGYTF	TGTGCCAGCAGCCAAGCCGCGGGGTGGTATGGCTACACCTTC
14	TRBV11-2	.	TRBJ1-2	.	CASSLGVQLEGYTF	TGTGCCAGCAGCTTAGGGGTACAGCTAGAAGGCTACACCTTC
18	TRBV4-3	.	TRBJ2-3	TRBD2	CASSQLLGASGGSDTQYF	TGCGCCAGCAGCCAACTACTGGGGGCTAGCGGGGGTTCAGATACGCAGTATTTT
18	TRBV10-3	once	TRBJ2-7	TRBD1	CAISEPIGRGTGGDEQYF	TGTGCCATCAGTGAGCCCATTGGTAGGGGGACAGGGGGAGACGAGCAGTACTTC
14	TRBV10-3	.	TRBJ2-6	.	CAIGGGAGANVLTF	TGTGCCATCGGCGGTGGGGCTGGGGCCAACGTCCTGACTTTC
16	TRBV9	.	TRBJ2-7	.	CASSAQLGQNPYEQYF	TGTGCCAGCAGCGCCCAACTCGGGCAGAACCCCTACGAGCAGTACTTC
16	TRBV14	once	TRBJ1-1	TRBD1	CASSQAGGGADTEAFF	TGTGCCAGCAGCCAGGCGGGAGGGGGCGCGGACACTGAAGCTTTCTTT
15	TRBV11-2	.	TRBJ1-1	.	CASSLVRVTHTEAFF	TGTGCCAGCAGCTTAGTGCGGGTCACTCACACTGAAGCTTTCTTT
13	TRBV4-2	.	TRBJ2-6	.	CASSQAKANVLTF	TGTGCCAGCAGCCAAGCTAAGGCCAACGTCCTGACTTTC
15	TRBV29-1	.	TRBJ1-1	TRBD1	CSVEAVQGAFTEAFF	TGCAGCGTTGAAGCGGTTCAGGGGGCGTTCACTGAAGCTTTCTTT
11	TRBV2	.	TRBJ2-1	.	CASRFYNEQFF	TGTGCCAGCAGATTCTACAATGAGCAGTTCTTC
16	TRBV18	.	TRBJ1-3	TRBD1	CASSRGQGDSGNTIYF	TGTGCCAGCTCACGGGGACAGGGGGACTCTGGAAACACCATATATTTT
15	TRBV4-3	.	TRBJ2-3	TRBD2	CASSRAGGGTDTQYF	TGCGCCAGCAGCCGCGCCGGGGGGGGCACAGATACGCAGTATTTT
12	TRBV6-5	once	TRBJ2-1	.	CASQGSHNEQFF	TGTGCCAGCCAGGGGAGCCACAATGAGCAGTTCTTC
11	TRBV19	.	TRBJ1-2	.	CASFGGKGYTF	TGTGCCAGTTTCGGGGGAAAGGGCTACACCTTC
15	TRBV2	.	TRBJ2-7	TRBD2	CASSTRGGKDYEQYF	TGTGCCAGCAGTACCCGGGGGGGAAAAGACTACGAGCAGTACTTC
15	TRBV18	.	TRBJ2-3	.	CASSPPTRSTDTQYF	TGTGCCAGCTCACCACCAACGCGGAGCACAGATACGCAGTATTTT
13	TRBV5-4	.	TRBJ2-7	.	CASSSTGTSEQYF	TGTGCCAGCAGCAGCACAGGGACCTCCGAGCAGTACTTC
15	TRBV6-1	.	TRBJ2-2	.	CASGRGGAGTGELFF	TGTGCCAGCGGCCGTGGGGGGGCCGGCACCGGGGAGCTGTTTTTT
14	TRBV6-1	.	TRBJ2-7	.	CASRRGDSSYEQYF	TGTGCCAGCAGGCGAGGAGACTCCTCCTACGAGCAGTACTTC
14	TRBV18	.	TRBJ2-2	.	CASSPGGSTGELFF	TGTGCCAGCTCACCAGGGGGTAGCACCGGGGAGCTGTTTTTT
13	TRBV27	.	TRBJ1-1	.	CASSYYAEGEAFF	TGTGCCAGCAGTTACTATGCGGAGGGTGAAGCTTTCTTT
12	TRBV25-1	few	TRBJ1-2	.	CASTSGGSGYTF	TGTGCCAGCACCTCGGGCGGGTCCGGCTACACCTTC
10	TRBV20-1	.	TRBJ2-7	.	CSARGTEQYF	TGCAGTGCTAGAGGGACAGAACAGTACTTC
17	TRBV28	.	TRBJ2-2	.	CASSLPRDSANTGELFF	TGTGCCAGCAGTCTACCCCGGGATAGCGCGAACACCGGGGAGCTGTTTTTT
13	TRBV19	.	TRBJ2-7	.	CASSRDSSYEQYF	TGTGCCAGTAGTCGGGACTCCTCCTACGAGCAGTACTTC
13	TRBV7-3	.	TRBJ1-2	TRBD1	CASSTQTGEGYTF	TGTGCCAGCAGCACCCAGACAGGGGAGGGCTACACCTTC
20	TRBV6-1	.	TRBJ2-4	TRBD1	CASSENPGQGTHTAKNIQYF	TGTGCCAGCAGTGAAAACCCCGGACAGGGAACACATACAGCCAAAAACATTCAGTACTTC
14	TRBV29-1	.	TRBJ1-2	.	CSVEVRGVDYGYTF	TGCAGCGTTGAAGTACGGGGAGTGGACTATGGCTACACCTTC
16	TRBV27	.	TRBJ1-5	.	CASSPRHPTSNQPQHF	TGTGCCAGCAGTCCCAGACATCCCACTAGCAATCAGCCCCAGCATTTT
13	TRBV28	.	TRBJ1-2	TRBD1	CAIPGDSNYGYTF	TGTGCCATCCCCGGGGACAGTAACTATGGCTACACCTTC
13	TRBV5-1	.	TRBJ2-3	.	CASSARTEDTQYF	TGCGCCAGCAGCGCCCGGACAGAAGATACGCAGTATTTT
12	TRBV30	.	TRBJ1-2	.	CAWSVMGYGYTF	TGTGCCTGGAGTGTAATGGGATATGGCTACACCTTC
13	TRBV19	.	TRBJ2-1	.	CASRGSSYNEQFF	TGTGCCAGTAGGGGTAGCTCGTACAATGAGCAGTTCTTC